The source of this T cell receptor (beta chain) is a study of cytomegalovirus exposure and HLA in healthy donors. Points from the study as a whole: Most of the CMV-associated TCR beta chains (in a later analysis) appeared to be HLA-restricted.

The CDR3 runs 14 residues. Germline values: CDR1 LNHNV, CDR2 YYDKDF (reference sequence). Trimming cost V 1 base and J 6 bases; bases outside gene matches: 3. Primers: 60 Vbeta forward and 13 Jbeta reverse. Only in-frame clones appear in the TCRdb table, and some are missing; sequencing was by immunoSEQ multiplex PCR. The sample carries 18,000 or so clones, approximately 70% recorded once. A few counts support this clone. Its specificity is unknown. The chain combines TRBV15 with TRBJ1-5; 7 nucleotides agree with TRBD1. This receptor was taken from a man aged 18 to 29 in good health and CMV-seronegative. Material: PBMCs. CDR3 DNA sequence: TGTGCCACCAGCAGAGGGTCAGGGGGTCAGCCCCAGCATTTT. Protein product: CATSRGSGGQPQHF.